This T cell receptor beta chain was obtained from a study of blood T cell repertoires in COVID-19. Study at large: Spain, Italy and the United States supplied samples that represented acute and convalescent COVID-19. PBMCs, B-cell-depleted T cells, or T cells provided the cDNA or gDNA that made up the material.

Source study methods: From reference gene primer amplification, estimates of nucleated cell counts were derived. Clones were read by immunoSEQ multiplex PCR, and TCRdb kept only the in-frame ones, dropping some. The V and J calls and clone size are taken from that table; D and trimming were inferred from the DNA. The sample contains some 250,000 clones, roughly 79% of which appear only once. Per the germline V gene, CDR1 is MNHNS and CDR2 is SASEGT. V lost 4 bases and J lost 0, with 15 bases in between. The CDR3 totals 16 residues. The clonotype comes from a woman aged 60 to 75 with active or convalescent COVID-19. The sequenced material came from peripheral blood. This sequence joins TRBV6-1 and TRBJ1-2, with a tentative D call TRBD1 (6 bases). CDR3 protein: CASSALQGRANYGYTF. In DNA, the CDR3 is TGTGCCAGCAGTGCGCTACAGGGTCGGGCTAACTATGGCTACACCTTC.